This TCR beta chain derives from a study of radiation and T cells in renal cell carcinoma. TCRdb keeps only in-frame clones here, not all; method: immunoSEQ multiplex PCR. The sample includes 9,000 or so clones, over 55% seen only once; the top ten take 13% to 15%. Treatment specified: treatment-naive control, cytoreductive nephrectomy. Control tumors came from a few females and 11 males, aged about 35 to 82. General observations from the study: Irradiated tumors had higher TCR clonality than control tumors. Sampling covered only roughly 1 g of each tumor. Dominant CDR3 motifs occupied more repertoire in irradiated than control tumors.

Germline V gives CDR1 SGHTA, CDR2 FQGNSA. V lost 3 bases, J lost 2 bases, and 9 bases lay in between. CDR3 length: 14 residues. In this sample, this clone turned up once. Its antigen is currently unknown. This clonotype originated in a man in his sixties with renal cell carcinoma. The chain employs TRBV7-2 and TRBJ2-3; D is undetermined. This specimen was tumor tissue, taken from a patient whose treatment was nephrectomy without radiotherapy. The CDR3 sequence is CASSLGANTDTQYF. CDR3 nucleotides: TGTGCCAGCAGCTTGGGTGCTAACACAGATACGCAGTATTTT.